This T cell receptor beta chain comes out of a study of T cell responses to AZD1222 COVID-19 vaccine. Findings and limits, study-wide: Increased Spike-specific TCR breadth and depth were observed after two AZD1222 doses. Donors were largely white British and mainly female; clonal diversity was possibly underestimated. Researchers report vaccine-associated CD4 TCRs spanning spike, with dominance at 160-218 and 743-854. Baseline testing showed seropositivity in only a handful of AZD1222 recipients.

With respect to this clone: Its antigen is not identified.

The CDR3 extends over 17 amino acids. Germline lookup yields CDR1 LGHNA and CDR2 YNFKEQ. Trimming took 0 bases from V and 0 from J, leaving 13 bases between them. Sequenced by immunoSEQ multiplex PCR; TCRdb stores in-frame clones only, minus some. The profile covers 80,000 or so clones, with 87% appearing a single time and roughly 1.6% taken by the ten largest. The sequence was collected from an adult in good health. The sequencing used peripheral blood, collected on day 0 of AZD1222 vaccination. The rearrangement uses TRBV4-2 and TRBJ2-3, with D possibly matching TRBD2 (6 bases). The CDR3 DNA sequence: TGTGCCAGCAGCCAAGATCATAGCGGAGTAAGCACAGATACGCAGTATTTT. Amino acids: CASSQDHSGVSTDTQYF.